This entry describes one T cell receptor beta chain. It lacks a known antigen. Base qualities are not recorded, but no much larger clone differs from it by a single base. V lost 3 bases and J lost 3 bases, and the count of bases not matched to a germline gene is 3. The germline V gene (reference sequence) yields SEHNR for CDR1 and FQNEAQ for CDR2. The CDR3 holds 15 amino acids from the cysteine to the phenylalanine. This entry keeps only the CDR3 DNA: 45 bases, framed from base 1. The entry originates in a study of cytomegalovirus exposure and HLA in healthy donors (dated by TCRdb to the late 2010s). Broadly, across the study: An earlier analysis of roughly 570 of the donors reported over 250 Gb of sequence data and 117 million unique TCR beta sequences obtained from around 180 million T cells. An early release covering over 500 HLA-typed donors comprised approximately 300 gigabases of sequencing data and around 85 million unique TCR sequences. The genetic ancestry cluster associated with self-reported Caucasian donors included 80% to 90% of the 398 genotyped donors. The aim of the study was to test whether cataloging public T cell receptors could identify signatures of past pathogen exposure. The study used immunosequencing to profile the T cell repertoires of several hundred subjects and linked those repertoires to cytomegalovirus serostatus. In addition to the first cohort of approximately 670 subjects, a separate validation cohort of 130 or so different subjects was used. The study combined high-throughput TCR immunosequencing, statistical association of individual TCRs with disease status, and machine learning to predict cytomegalovirus infection status. To study patterns of TCR occurrence, a later analysis re-analyzed previously published TCR beta repertoires from more than 550 donors and added high-resolution HLA genotyping. Rather than drawing on any new phenotypic data, the later analysis identified candidate immune exposures from TCR beta sequences and the way those sequences occurred across donors. An earlier analysis of around 580 of the donors used high-throughput TCR beta sequencing to judge whether each TCR beta V gene segment behaved as functional or pseudogenic. Alongside the repertoire data, information on donor age, sex, ethnicity and CMV serostatus was compiled. In a later genetic analysis, genome-wide SNP genotypes for about 65% of the roughly 670 donors were used, and that subset was treated as a discovery cohort. Every repertoire in the discovery cohort had been generated on one and the same sequencing platform. Both class I and class II loci were covered by HLA typing, at four-digit resolution. The number of typed donors differed by locus: roughly 620-640 for A, B, C, DRB1 and DQB1; 500 to 550 for DQA1; 606 for DPA1; and roughly 470 for DPB1. Several DR-DQ haplotypes were treated as single units for association and clustering because of strong linkage in the cohort. Among some 400 genotyped donors of the cohort, an average of approximately 240,000 unique TCR beta nucleotide sequences was sequenced per donor, of which 15% to 20% were non-productive. Beyond this particular receptor, the publication reports: The study listed 150 to 200 TCR beta chains as associated with cytomegalovirus. A further reported finding was that TCR beta sequences accurately predicted the HLA-A and HLA-B alleles for most subjects in the first cohort. A cluster of highly shared sequence variants was judged likely to represent a technical artifact of the sequencing pipeline. A later analysis associated 16,951 TCR beta sequences with specific HLA alleles at a false discovery rate of 0.05. A later analysis found that HLA-associated TCR beta chains were more clonally expanded and had lower generation probabilities than equally common non-associated chains. In a later analysis, TCR association rates were found to vary across HLA loci, with the most associated TCRs seen for DRB1 alleles and the fewest for HLA-C alleles. Broadly in line with IMGT annotations, most TCR beta V segments showed up in productive rearrangements about 90% or about 30% of the time in an earlier analysis of approximately 600 of the donors. The 87-base-pair reads could not distinguish some IMGT-functional V segments, including TRBV6-2 and TRBV6-3, so those segments were excluded. The classifier was reported to diagnose cytomegalovirus status with high specificity and sensitivity in both the original cohort and the validation cohort. A later analysis found that most CMV-associated TCR beta chains appeared HLA-restricted, with HLA associations seemingly driven largely by CMV exposure. According to a later analysis, parvovirus B19, influenza, CMV and Epstein-Barr virus appeared linked to several top co-occurrence clusters. For the cohort, immune exposure information was limited to CMV serostatus. Only TCR beta chains were sequenced in this cohort, and the absence of alpha or paired-chain data limited detectable features. V-gene and J-gene trimming of TCR beta chains was associated with a missense DCLRE1C variant in a later genetic analysis, and the association was replicated in an independent cohort. Compared with the roughly 670-donor mean, donors in an Asian-associated ancestry cluster had fewer N-insertions in productive TCRs, according to a later genetic analysis. Because HLA typing was missing for some donors at each locus, association tests included only the typed subset. Assigning TCR associations to individual alleles was difficult when HLA alleles, especially DR and DQ, strongly co-occurred. While some public TCRs were present in many individuals, most TCR sequences turned up only very rarely across donors. Roughly uniform sequencing depth across donors was assumed in presence/absence analyses, although this assumption may not hold. A few of the identified cytomegalovirus-associated TCR beta chains were confirmed in vitro to be specific for cytomegalovirus antigens. Correlated functional status among segregating V segments might be attributable to linkage disequilibrium, but an unknown experimental factor could not be ruled out. Because counts were too low, around 17 rarely observed V segments, including chromosome 9 orphons, were left out of the earlier analysis of some 600 of the donors. It was suggested by the authors that the approach could potentially be generalized to other disease states and immunological phenotypes.

In total, 500 to 700 healthy bone marrow donors made up the cohort. At the time of sampling, every cohort member was nominally healthy, though immune exposures that went unrecorded were likely present. The donor was CMV seropositive and was included in the group of 250 to 300 seropositive cohort members. Every donor gave a peripheral blood sample, and the peripheral blood mononuclear cells from that sample were used for TCR beta sequencing. Genomic DNA was extracted from the blood cell samples with the Qiagen DNeasy Blood Extraction Kit. Library preparation used the immunoSEQ multiplex PCR assay. For the multiplex PCR, a mixture combining 60 forward primers for TCR Vbeta segments and 13 reverse primers for TCR Jbeta segments was used. A multiplex PCR assay on genomic DNA amplified the CDR3 region of rearranged TCR beta genes. The amplified TCR beta libraries were sequenced on the Illumina HiSeq System as 87-base-pair reads. Per the authors' processing: A later analysis counted 75 million to 100 million unique TCR beta chains across the 650 to 800 repertoires, and around 9.9 million of these chains were shared by at least two donors. To remove PCR and sequencing errors, raw reads were error-corrected and collapsed into unique sequences using a nearest-neighbor algorithm that merged closely related sequences. CDR3 sequences were aligned to IMGT reference sequences to assign V, D and J gene segments. For a sequence to be retained, at least a six-nucleotide match to both a V gene segment and a J gene segment was required. A rearrangement counted as productive if the CDR3 had no stop codons and remained in frame with V and J, and every other rearrangement counted as non-productive. Following IMGT convention, CDR3 was defined as the stretch from the second conserved V-encoded cysteine up to the conserved J-encoded phenylalanine. In an earlier analysis of approximately 500 of the donors, sequences lacking an unambiguous match to a single V gene segment were excluded. An earlier analysis of fewer than 750 of the donors classified V segments as functional when productive rearrangements were above 56.7% and as segregating when the standard deviation between donors was above 5%. A statistical classification framework was built to diagnose cytomegalovirus status from the catalog of TCR beta chain sequences. V and J gene assignment, in a later analysis, came from comparing TCR nucleotide sequences with IMGT/GENE-DB human TR gene sequences. Using the TCRdist pipeline, a later analysis assigned CDR3 sequences along with most-parsimonious VDJ recombination scenarios. A later analysis defined each TCR beta chain by its CDR3 amino acid sequence plus V-gene family, and excluded reads lacking a unique V-gene family. As a way to deal with suspected cross-contamination and a sequencing artifact, a later analysis dropped 500 to 700 nucleotide sequences that were highly shared and had low generation probability. In a later analysis, a clonal expansion index was calculated for each public chain from normalized within-repertoire ranks of inferred template counts. Generation probabilities in a later analysis came from a VDJ recombination model fitted to out-of-frame rearrangements, and those results were checked against IGoR. Hypergeometric tests were used in a later analysis to score TCR-TCR, TCR-HLA and TCR-CMV co-occurrence, with a repertoire-size bias correction applied to the TCR pairs. False discovery rates were estimated in a later analysis by permuting HLA or CMV assignments 20 times. In a later analysis, co-occurring TCRs were grouped with DBSCAN, and TCRdist sequence similarity was added when clustering was performed within HLA-allele-positive subsets. For co-occurrence clustering, repertoires with fewer than 30,000 or more than 120,000 public chains were excluded, along with a handful of repertoires with anomalous nucleotide sharing. TCRdb provides this immuneACCESS table in a form limited to in-frame rearrangements. Some clones are lacking; in checked studies, under half of them reflect an unresolved V gene, and why the rest are absent is not known. The V and J calls and the clone size are those of that table, but D and trimming were determined from the DNA. The sample records 200,000 to 250,000 clones, 82% of which are singletons. The ten largest clones add up to over 5% of the sample.

The receptor was isolated from a woman aged 40 to 49 in good health and CMV-seropositive. Sequences were obtained from PBMCs. The rearrangement combines TRBV7-9 with TRBJ1-4; 8 nucleotides in the junction match TRBD1. The CDR3 reads as follows: CASSLLQGANEKLFF. The DNA sequence follows: TGTGCCAGCAGCTTGTTACAGGGGGCTAATGAAAAACTGTTTTTT.